This T cell receptor (beta chain) originates from a study of technical replicates of blood from a few donors. This clone was counted a single time. The germline V gene has CDR1 SEHNR and CDR2 FQNEAQ (reference sequence). This CDR3 has 13 residues. Trimming cost V 5 bases and J 6 bases; bases outside gene matches: 3. Generated by immunoSEQ multiplex PCR, the TCRdb table keeps only in-frame clones and is missing some. The sample includes about 15,000 clones, roughly 80% of them seen just once. This rearrangement joins TRBV7-9 to TRBJ2-3; 9 bases are shared with TRBD1. This receptor was identified in a human donor in good health. The sample comprised PBMCs. CDR3 protein: CASSNTGGDTQYF. CDR3 DNA: TGTGCCAGCAGCAACACAGGGGGCGATACGCAGTATTTT.